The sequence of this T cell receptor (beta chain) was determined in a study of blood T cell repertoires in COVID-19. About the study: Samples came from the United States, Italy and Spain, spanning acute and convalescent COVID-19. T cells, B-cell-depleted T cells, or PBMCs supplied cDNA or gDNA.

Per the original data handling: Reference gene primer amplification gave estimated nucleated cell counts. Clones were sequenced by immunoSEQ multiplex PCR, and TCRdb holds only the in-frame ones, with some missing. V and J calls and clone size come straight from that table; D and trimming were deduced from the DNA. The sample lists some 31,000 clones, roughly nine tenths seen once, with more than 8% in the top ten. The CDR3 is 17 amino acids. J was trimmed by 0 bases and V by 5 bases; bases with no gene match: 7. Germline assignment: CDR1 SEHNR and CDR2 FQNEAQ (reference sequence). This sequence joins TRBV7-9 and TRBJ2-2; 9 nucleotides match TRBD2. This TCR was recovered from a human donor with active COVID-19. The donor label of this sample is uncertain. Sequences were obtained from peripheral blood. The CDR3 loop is CASSLSLAGANTGELFF. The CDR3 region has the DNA TGTGCCAGCAGCCTCTCATTAGCGGGAGCGAACACCGGGGAGCTGTTTTTT.